This record looks at one T cell receptor beta chain sequence and its context. Its antigen is not yet known. No qualities accompany the bases; no much larger clone lies one base away. The donors were 40 or so Caucasian individuals from Russia, aged roughly 6 to 100 years, who were systemically healthy. Around 10 milliliters of peripheral blood were collected from each donor into EDTA-treated Vacutainer tubes. Ficoll-Paque density-gradient centrifugation was used to isolate PBMCs, with at least 7 million per sample. Total RNA, at least 6 micrograms per sample, was extracted from PBMCs with Trizol reagent. For every donor, flow cytometry on a PBMC aliquot measured the percentage of naive CD45RAhigh/CD27high T cells. Library method: 5' RACE. The data were produced on an Illumina HiSeq 2500. A second PCR of roughly 6 to 12 cycles was run with a J-beta primer mix and a sample-barcoded 5' primer. Each TCR beta cDNA molecule received a unique molecular identifier from a template-switch 5' adaptor carrying 12 random nucleotides. Each sample yielded at least 2.5 million CDR3-containing paired-end reads. All of the RNA was converted into first-strand cDNA using the Mint cDNA synthesis kit, with a TRBC-specific oligonucleotide serving as the primer. All cDNA was treated with uracil-DNA glycosylase and then went through a first 18-cycle PCR with the universal primers M1SS and BC2_uni_R. On the study's bioinformatics: For normalization, 1 million high-quality reads, each with a distinct molecular identifier, were randomly selected from each sample. Reads sharing molecular identifiers were discarded rather than binned into consensus sequences. MiTCR, with a Q25 quality threshold and the strictest error-elimination algorithm, was used for CDR3 identification, clonotype clustering and error correction. A nonparametric unseen species model with Euler transformation was used to estimate a lower bound on total TCR beta diversity. TCRdb reprocessing: public reads trimmed at Q25 with fastp, clones called with MiXCR, in-frame beta chains kept. Identical CDR3 protein sequences are pooled into one entry, listed with their most common genes and DNA. V and J calls and clone size were set by TCRdb, not the authors. Counted in this sample were hundreds of thousands of distinct CDR3 sequences; roughly 53% of them appeared once. Over 30% of the sample lies in the top ten.

Per the germline V gene, SQVTM is the CDR1 and ANQGSEA is the CDR2. V is cut by 6 bases and J by 0 bases, and the space between the germline ends is 12 bases. From the cysteine through the phenylalanine, the CDR3 covers 14 amino acids. Here the CDR3 DNA is all that survives: 42 bases in frame from base 1. This entry is derived from a study of blood T cells in healthy people across ages (dated by TCRdb to about 2015). For the study in its entirety: In model experiments, template switching captured roughly one uniquely barcoded TCR beta cDNA molecule for every two T cells. To avoid experimental bias, donors of different ages were randomly spread across the sequencing lanes. Using deep sequencing normalized with unique cDNA molecular identifiers, the study measured how TCR beta repertoire diversity changes with age. Four age groups were formed from the donors: young (average about 15 years), middle-aged (around 40), aged (roughly 59) and long-lived (about 80). Using the same blood draw, the study looked at two additional independent replicas of 1 million unique cDNA reads for two donors, one aged 18 to 30 and the other aged 80 or older. Paper-wide results and their limitations: Donor CMV infection status was unknown, potentially confounding age-related changes in expanded clonotypes. Observed TCR beta diversity per million T cells fell roughly linearly with age, and a significant reduction was already apparent by age approximately 40. There was a strong correlation between observed TCR beta diversity and the percentage of naive T cells measured by flow cytometry. Estimates of total diversity from one million sequenced T cells were regarded as lower bounds and underestimates. Conclusive comparison of naive and antigen-experienced compartments was prevented by the profiling of bulk unsorted PBMCs. Compared with the aged group, the long-lived group had more naive CD4+ T cells, fewer expanded clones and increased TCR diversity, a pattern suggesting age selection.

Material: blood. The sequence derives from a man in his fifties or sixties in good health. The rearranged segments are TRBV29-1 and TRBJ1-3, and TRBD1 may be the D gene, going by 5 matching bases. CDR3 sequence: CSVRPGGSGNTIYF. The DNA is TGCAGCGTACGACCCGGGGGCTCTGGAAACACCATATATTTT.